The clone carrying this TCR beta chain was seen a single time. Per germline, CDR1 GTSNPN and CDR2 SVGIG (reference sequence). The CDR3 spans 14 residues. The V end was cut by 8 bases, the J end by 0 bases, with 14 bases between. Vbeta (60) and Jbeta (13) primers were used in the PCR. The data were produced by immunoSEQ multiplex PCR, yet TCRdb's version contains in-frame clones alone and is incomplete. Here the sample spans over 55,000 clones, roughly 77% being singletons. The record originates from a study of cytomegalovirus exposure and HLA in healthy donors. This chain links TRBV30 with TRBJ2-1; unclear D gene. This TCR was recovered from a young woman in good health and CMV-seronegative. The source material was PBMCs. The CDR3 bases are TGTGCCGCGAAGTTGGAGAGCTCCTACAATGAGCAGTTCTTC. As protein: CAAKLESSYNEQFF.